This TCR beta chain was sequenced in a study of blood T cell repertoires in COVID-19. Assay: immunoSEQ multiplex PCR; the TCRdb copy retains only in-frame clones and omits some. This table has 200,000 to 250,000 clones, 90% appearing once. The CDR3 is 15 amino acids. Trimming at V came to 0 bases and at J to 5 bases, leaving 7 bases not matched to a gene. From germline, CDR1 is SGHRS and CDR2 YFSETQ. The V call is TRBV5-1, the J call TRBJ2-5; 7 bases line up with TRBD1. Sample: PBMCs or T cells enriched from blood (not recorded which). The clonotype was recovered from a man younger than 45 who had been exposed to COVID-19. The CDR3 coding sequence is TGCGCCAGCAGCTTGGGAGACAGGGATTTGGAGACCCAGTACTTC. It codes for CASSLGDRDLETQYF.